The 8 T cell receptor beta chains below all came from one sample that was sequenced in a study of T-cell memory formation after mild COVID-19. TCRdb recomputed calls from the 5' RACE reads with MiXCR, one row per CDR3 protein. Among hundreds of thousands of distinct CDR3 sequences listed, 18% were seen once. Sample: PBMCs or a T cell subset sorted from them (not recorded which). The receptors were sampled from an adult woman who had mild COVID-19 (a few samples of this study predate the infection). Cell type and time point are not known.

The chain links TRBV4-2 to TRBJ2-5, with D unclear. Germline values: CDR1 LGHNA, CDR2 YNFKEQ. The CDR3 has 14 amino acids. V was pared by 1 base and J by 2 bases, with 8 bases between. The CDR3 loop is CASSQAGWQETQYF. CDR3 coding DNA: TGTGCCAGCAGCCAAGCAGGTTGGCAAGAGACCCAGTACTTC.

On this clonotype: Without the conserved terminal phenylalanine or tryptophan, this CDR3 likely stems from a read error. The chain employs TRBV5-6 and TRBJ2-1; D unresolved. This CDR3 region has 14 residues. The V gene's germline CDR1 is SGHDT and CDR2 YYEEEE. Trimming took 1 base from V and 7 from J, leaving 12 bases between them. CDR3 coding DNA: TGTGCCAGCAGCTTGATACAGAGCTCTAATGAGCAGTTCTTG. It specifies CASSLIQSSNEQFL.

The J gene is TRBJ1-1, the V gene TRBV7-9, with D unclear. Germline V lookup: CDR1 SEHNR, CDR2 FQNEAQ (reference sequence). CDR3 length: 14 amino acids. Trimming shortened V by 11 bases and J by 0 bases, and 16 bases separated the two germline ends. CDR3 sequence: CAGNAVTLNTEAFF. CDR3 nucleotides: TGTGCCGGCAACGCGGTCACCCTGAACACTGAAGCTTTCTTT.

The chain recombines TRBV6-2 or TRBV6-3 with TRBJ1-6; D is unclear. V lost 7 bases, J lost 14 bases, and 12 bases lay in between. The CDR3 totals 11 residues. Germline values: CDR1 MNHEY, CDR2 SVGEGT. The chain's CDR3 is CASNNGVALHF. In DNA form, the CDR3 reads TGTGCCAGCAACAACGGGGTGGCCCTCCACTTT.

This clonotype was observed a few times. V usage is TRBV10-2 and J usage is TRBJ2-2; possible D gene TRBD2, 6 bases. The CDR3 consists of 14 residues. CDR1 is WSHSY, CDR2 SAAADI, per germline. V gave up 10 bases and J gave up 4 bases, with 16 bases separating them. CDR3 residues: CATGAGSGTGELFF. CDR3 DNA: TGCGCCACCGGCGCCGGGAGCGGCACCGGGGAGCTGTTTTTT.

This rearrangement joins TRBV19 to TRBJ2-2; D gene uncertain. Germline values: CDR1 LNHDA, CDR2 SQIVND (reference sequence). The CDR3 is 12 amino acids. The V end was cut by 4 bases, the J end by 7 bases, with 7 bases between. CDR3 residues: CASSTTNGELFF. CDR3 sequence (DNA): TGTGCCAGTAGTACGACAAACGGGGAGCTGTTTTTT.

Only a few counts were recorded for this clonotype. CDR3 DNA: TGTGCCAGCAGTCCCCGGGGTGTGCGGACGGAGTATGGCTACACCTTC. Protein: CASSPRGVRTEYGYTF. The chain links TRBV12-3 or TRBV12-4 to TRBJ1-2; D unclear. Trimming took off 5 bases at V and 5 bases at J, with 21 bases between the two ends. The CDR3 is 16 amino acids.

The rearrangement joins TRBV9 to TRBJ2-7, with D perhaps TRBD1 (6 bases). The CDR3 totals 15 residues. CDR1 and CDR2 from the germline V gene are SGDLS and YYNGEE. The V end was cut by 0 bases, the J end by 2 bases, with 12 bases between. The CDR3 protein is CASSVDTGTTYEQYF. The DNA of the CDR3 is TGTGCCAGCAGCGTAGATACAGGGACCACCTACGAGCAGTACTTC.